This T cell receptor (beta chain) was recorded in a study of Ad26.COV2.S vaccination and SARS-CoV-2 variants. Study as a whole: Once, or twice with 56 days between doses, Ad26.COV2.S was given intramuscularly.

The treatment is: around 19 received Ad26.COV2.S at low or high dose, single or two shots; about 5 received placebo; per-sample allocation not given. The samples date from day 63 after the first vaccine or placebo injection. This vaccine is an Ad26 vector that expresses the Wuhan-strain SARS-CoV-2 spike. Using immunoSEQ multiplex PCR, the repertoire was profiled, and TCRdb retains in-frame clones only, with some absent. The sample has 380,000 or so clones; under 90% are singletons. The TCR comes from a person aged 18 to 65 who received the Ad26.COV2.S COVID-19 vaccine or a placebo. The specimen was peripheral blood, collected in a trial of Ad26.COV2.S vaccine versus placebo.

The DNA of the CDR3 is TGCGCCAGCAGCCCTCCCCCGTCACAAGAGACCCAGTACTTC. This codes for CASSPPPSQETQYF. The chain is built from TRBV5-1 and TRBJ2-5; D is undetermined. Trimming cost V 4 bases and J 2 bases, with 12 bases left between them. This CDR3 region has 14 residues. Per germline, CDR1 SGHRS and CDR2 YFSETQ.